This T cell receptor beta chain was recovered during a study of blood T cell repertoires in COVID-19. Overall study: There were acute and convalescent COVID-19 samples, and they came from the United States, Italy and Spain.

Living in 24 US areas, the participants were between roughly 18 and 90 years of age. Researchers sorted participants into cohorts using their self-reported clinical history. Original processing methods: Estimated nucleated cell counts came from reference gene primer amplification. The repertoire was sequenced with immunoSEQ multiplex PCR; TCRdb's copy has only in-frame clones and lacks some. That table is the source of V, J and clone size, and D and trimming were worked out from the DNA. Of around 450,000 clones listed, roughly 87% are singletons. This CDR3 has 14 amino acids. V shed 5 bases, J shed 3 bases, and the junction held 3 bases outside the gene matches. Germline V gene data show CDR1 as SGHTA and CDR2 as FQGTGA.

The rearrangement links TRBV7-3 to TRBJ2-2; 7 nucleotides match TRBD2. This receptor was taken from a woman under 30 who had recovered from COVID-19. Specimen: PBMCs or T cells enriched from blood (not recorded which). The CDR3 bases are TGTGCCAGCAGCATAGCGGGTGACACCGGGGAGCTGTTTTTT. Amino acids: CASSIAGDTGELFF.